Given below is one T cell receptor beta chain in context. These data originate in a study of blood T cell repertoires in COVID-19. Background on the study: Both acute and convalescent COVID-19 samples were obtained from the United States, Italy and Spain. Sample material is recorded as cDNA or gDNA derived from T cells, B-cell-depleted T cells, or PBMCs.

Under the authors' procedure: Amplification of reference gene primers provided the estimated nucleated cell counts. Clones were sequenced by immunoSEQ multiplex PCR, and TCRdb holds only the in-frame ones, with some missing. That table is the source of V, J and clone size, and D and trimming were worked out from the DNA. Of 200,000 or so clones listed, about 79% are singletons. Sequenced input: peripheral blood. The TCR sequence derives from a man in his forties or fifties who had recovered from COVID-19.

The DNA of the CDR3 is TGTGCCAGCAGCTTAGGGAAGGGGCCCTACGAGCAGTACTTC. Residues: CASSLGKGPYEQYF. This chain connects TRBV7-9 to TRBJ2-7, with a tentative D call TRBD1 (5 bases). Germline values: CDR1 SEHNR, CDR2 FQNEAQ (reference sequence). The CDR3 spans 14 residues. Trimming removed 1 base from V and 2 bases from J, with 9 bases in between.